Shown below are 25 T cell receptor beta chains from a single sample sequenced in a study of CD4 T cell repertoires in COVID-19. TCRdb's table, derived via immunoSEQ multiplex PCR, lists solely in-frame clones and lacks some. The profile shows 65,000 to 95,000 clones, about 83% of them singletons. The sequencing used CD4+ T cells from peripheral blood, collected after recovery from COVID-19. The receptors stem from a human donor who had COVID-19.

This clone has just one count. The chain employs TRBV21-1 and TRBJ1-5; the table's D call, TRBD1, has no DNA check behind it. TRBV21-1 is labeled a pseudogene. The CDR3 sequence is 15 residues long. The CDR3 DNA follows: TGTGCCAGCCTTACAAGGGGGATCGTGAATCAGCCCCAGCATTTT. It encodes CASLTRGIVNQPQHF.

This sequence joins TRBV7-2 and TRBJ2-7, with D possibly being TRBD1 (6 bases). V was pared by 5 bases and J by 4 bases, with 15 bases between. The CDR3 consists of 14 residues. Germline values: CDR1 SGHTA, CDR2 FQGNSA. CDR3 DNA: TGTGCCAGCAGCACCCGACAGGACCCTTACGAGCAGTACTTC. Its protein product is CASSTRQDPYEQYF.

V usage is TRBV7-6 and J usage is TRBJ2-3; 9 bases line up with TRBD1. This CDR3 spans 17 amino acids. The trim removed 3 bases at V and 4 bases at J, leaving 11 bases unmatched. Germline V gene sequence: CDR1 SGHVS, CDR2 FNYEAQ. Here the CDR3 DNA reads TGTGCCAGCAGCTTCACCACTGGACAGGGGAGGGCAGATACGCAGTATTTT. Encoded protein: CASSFTTGQGRADTQYF.

The rearrangement joins TRBV28 to TRBJ1-1, with D tentatively TRBD1 (6 bases). The germline gives CDR1 MDHEN, CDR2 SYDVKM. CDR3 length: 13 residues. Trimming took off 6 bases at V and 7 bases at J, with 15 bases between the two ends. The DNA for the CDR3 is TGTGCCAGCAGAATACAGGGAGGGGGTGAAGCTTTCTTT. Translation gives CASRIQGGGEAFF.

The J gene is TRBJ2-3, the V gene TRBV6-5, with D tentatively TRBD2 (5 bases). V lost 10 bases and J 7 bases, leaving 21 bases between the germline ends. The CDR3 sequence is 14 residues long. Per germline, CDR1 MNHEY and CDR2 SVGAGI. DNA for the CDR3: TGTGCCACAGCCAGGCTAGCCGGTGAAAATACGCAGTATTTT. Protein: CATARLAGENTQYF.

The CDR3 sequence: CASSFQTGASRSEQFF. CDR3 in DNA: TGTGCCAGCAGCTTCCAGACGGGGGCCTCTAGGAGTGAGCAGTTCTTC. The chain recombines TRBV11-3 with TRBJ2-1; D possibly matches TRBD1 or TRBD2 (6 bases each). V was clipped by 3 bases and J by 9 bases, with 21 bases between them. Germline-derived CDR1 and CDR2 are SGHNT and YENEEA. The CDR3 spans 16 residues.

The chain is built from TRBV2 and TRBJ1-6; 8 bases fit TRBD1. The CDR3 runs to 14 residues. V was pared by 5 bases and J by 10 bases, with 7 bases of the junction left unmatched. Germline lookup yields CDR1 SNHLY and CDR2 FYNNEI. CDR3 region: CASSTDRGGSPLHF. The CDR3 DNA is TGTGCCAGCAGTACAGACAGGGGCGGGTCACCCCTCCACTTT.

V is TRBV24-1 and J is TRBJ2-1, with 10 bases fitting TRBD1. The CDR3 runs to 16 residues. Germline CDR1 KGHDR, CDR2 SFDVKD. V shed 5 bases, J shed 10 bases, and the junction held 13 bases outside the gene matches. CDR3 DNA: TGTGCCACCAGTGGGGGGACAGGGGATTTGCTCGGAGAGCAGTTCTTC. Residues: CATSGGTGDLLGEQFF.

The rearrangement joins TRBV5-6 to TRBJ1-4; the match to TRBD1 covers 9 bases. This CDR3 is 15 amino acids long. CDR1 SGHDT and CDR2 YYEEEE come from the germline V gene. Trimming removed 4 bases from V and 5 bases from J; junction bases left unmatched: 6. CDR3 sequence: CASSSLGQGNEKLFF. The CDR3 nucleotides read TGTGCCAGCAGCAGCCTCGGACAGGGGAATGAAAAACTGTTTTTT.

V and J are TRBV6-2 or TRBV6-3 and TRBJ2-7; D is uncertain. Germline CDR1 and CDR2: MNHEY and SVGEGT. V dropped 3 bases and J dropped 0 bases, with 6 bases sitting between them. The CDR3 consists of 13 residues. The CDR3 DNA sequence: TGTGCCAGCAGTTATCGCGGCTCCTACGAGCAGTACTTC. As protein: CASSYRGSYEQYF.

CDR3 nucleotide sequence: TGTGCCAGCGCGAATAGCGGGAGGACAGATACGCAGTATTTT. This codes for CASANSGRTDTQYF. V is TRBV11-2 and J is TRBJ2-3; 10 nucleotides agree with TRBD2. In germline, CDR1 is SGHAT, CDR2 FQNNGV. This CDR3 is 14 amino acids long. J was trimmed by 3 bases and V by 8 bases; bases with no gene match: 5.

This clone was seen a handful of times. The CDR3 loop reads CAWRSPAGYEQYF. CDR3 DNA: TGTGCCTGGAGGTCCCCGGCGGGCTACGAGCAGTACTTC. The chain joins TRBV30 to TRBJ2-7; D perhaps matches TRBD2 (5 bases). Germline assignment: CDR1 GTSNPN and CDR2 SVGIG (reference sequence). V was pared by 3 bases and J by 3 bases, with 12 bases between. CDR3 length: 13 residues.

Here the CDR3 DNA reads TGTGCCAGCTCACCCAACGCAGGGGGCAATCAGCCCCAGCATTTT. This codes for CASSPNAGGNQPQHF. The V gene is TRBV18, the J gene TRBJ1-5, with a possible D match to TRBD1 (6 bases). The CDR3 has 15 residues. CDR1 and CDR2 (germline): KGHSH, LQKENI. The V gene lost 3 bases and the J gene lost 2 bases, with 11 bases spanning the gap.

V usage is TRBV11-2 and J usage is TRBJ2-2; D is tentatively TRBD1 or TRBD2 (5 bases each). Germline V gives CDR1 SGHAT, CDR2 FQNNGV. V lost 1 base and J lost 1, with 7 bases in between. This CDR3 comprises 15 residues. The chain's CDR3 is CASSLAGRNTGELFF. The CDR3 DNA sequence: TGTGCCAGCAGCTTAGCGGGGCGGAACACCGGGGAGCTGTTTTTT.

The chain is built from TRBV19 and TRBJ1-2; 10 bases map to TRBD1. Germline lookup yields CDR1 LNHDA and CDR2 SQIVND (reference sequence). CDR3 length: 15 residues. V shed 2 bases, J shed 3 bases, and the junction held 3 bases outside the gene matches. The CDR3 sequence is CASSITTGGYYGYTF. CDR3 sequence (DNA): TGTGCCAGTAGTATAACGACAGGGGGCTACTATGGCTACACCTTC.

The gene calls are TRBV30 and TRBJ1-4; D unclear. The CDR3 is made up of 15 amino acids. V was shortened by 0 bases and J by 7 bases, with 15 bases between the two germline ends. Germline assignment: CDR1 GTSNPN and CDR2 SVGIG (reference sequence). In DNA form, the CDR3 reads TGTGCCTGGAGTGTCCCCACGGGAGCGGGTGAAAAACTGTTTTTT. It translates to CAWSVPTGAGEKLFF.

The CDR3 region has the DNA TGCAGCGTTGCCGGTATCTCCTACGAGCAGTACTTC. Residues: CSVAGISYEQYF. The V gene is TRBV29-1, the J gene TRBJ2-7, with unresolved D. The CDR3 has 12 amino acids. Germline V CDR1 and CDR2: SQVTM, ANQGSEA. The V end was cut by 4 bases, the J end by 0 bases, with 7 bases between.

This clone was recorded only once. V gene TRBV11-2 combines with J gene TRBJ2-3, with 12 bases identical to TRBD2. V was pared by 5 bases and J by 3 bases, with 6 bases of the junction left unmatched. Germline lookup yields CDR1 SGHAT and CDR2 FQNNGV. CDR3 length equals 16 residues. CDR3 sequence: CASSPGTSGLTDTQYF. DNA of the CDR3: TGTGCCAGCAGCCCCGGGACTAGCGGGCTTACAGATACGCAGTATTTT.

The rearrangement uses TRBV2 and TRBJ2-3, with TRBD2 as a possible D gene (5 bases). V lost 7 bases to trimming and J lost 7 bases, with 18 bases between them. The CDR3 sequence is 14 residues long. Germline CDR1 is SNHLY and CDR2 is FYNNEI. This CDR3 is CASTSPEERHTQYF. The CDR3 DNA sequence: TGTGCCAGCACCTCCCCCGAGGAGCGGCATACGCAGTATTTT.

This rearrangement joins TRBV5-1 to TRBJ2-2; 8 nucleotides match TRBD1. CDR1 is SGHRS and CDR2 is YFSETQ in the germline V gene. The V and J ends lost 3 bases and 3 bases, in that order; junction bases with no gene match: 1. CDR3 length equals 14 residues. CDR3 sequence: CASSSGGYTGELFF. The CDR3 nucleotides are TGCGCCAGCAGCTCAGGGGGCTACACCGGGGAGCTGTTTTTT.

The chain combines TRBV20-1 with TRBJ1-1; a possible D gene is TRBD1 (6 bases). Trimming cost V 3 bases and J 11 bases, with 28 bases left between them. Germline loops: CDR1 DFQATT, CDR2 SNEGSKA (reference sequence). The CDR3 sequence is 16 residues long. The CDR3 reads CSASMGGREVSLPAFF. In DNA, the CDR3 is TGCAGTGCTAGTATGGGGGGGCGCGAGGTTTCCCTGCCGGCTTTCTTT.

The V call is TRBV5-6, the J call TRBJ1-2, with 7 positions matching TRBD1. The germline V gene has CDR1 SGHDT and CDR2 YYEEEE. This CDR3 is 14 amino acids long. Trimming took 2 bases from V and 5 from J; bases not matched to a gene: 6. The CDR3 DNA sequence: TGTGCCAGCAGCTTCTCCGGGACAGCATATGGCTACACCTTC. It translates to CASSFSGTAYGYTF.

This chain uses TRBV7-2 with TRBJ2-7; 9 bases map to TRBD1. Germline V lookup: CDR1 SGHTA, CDR2 FQGNSA. Trimming took 4 bases from V and 8 from J; bases not matched to a gene: 12. The CDR3 length is 15 residues. The CDR3 DNA is TGTGCCAGCAGCTATCGGACAGGGGTAGAAGCTAAGCAGTACTTC. Translated: CASSYRTGVEAKQYF.

This clone was found once. The chain couples TRBV4-1 to TRBJ2-5, with D perhaps assigned TRBD1 or TRBD2 (5 bases each). Trimming took 1 base from V and 5 from J, leaving 20 bases between them. This CDR3 has 17 amino acids. CDR1 is MGHRA, CDR2 YSYEKL, per germline. CDR3 sequence (DNA): TGCGCCAGCAGCCAAGGGTGGGACGCAGCTGGCGAGGAGACCCAGTACTTC. It encodes CASSQGWDAAGEETQYF.

The V gene is TRBV11-2, the J gene TRBJ2-5, with a possible D match to TRBD2 (6 bases). Trimming took 5 bases from V and 10 from J, leaving 14 bases between them. Germline V gives CDR1 SGHAT, CDR2 FQNNGV. This CDR3 region has 12 residues. The CDR3 sequence: CASSPQREVQYF. Written as DNA, the CDR3 is TGTGCCAGCAGCCCTCAGAGGGAGGTCCAGTACTTC.